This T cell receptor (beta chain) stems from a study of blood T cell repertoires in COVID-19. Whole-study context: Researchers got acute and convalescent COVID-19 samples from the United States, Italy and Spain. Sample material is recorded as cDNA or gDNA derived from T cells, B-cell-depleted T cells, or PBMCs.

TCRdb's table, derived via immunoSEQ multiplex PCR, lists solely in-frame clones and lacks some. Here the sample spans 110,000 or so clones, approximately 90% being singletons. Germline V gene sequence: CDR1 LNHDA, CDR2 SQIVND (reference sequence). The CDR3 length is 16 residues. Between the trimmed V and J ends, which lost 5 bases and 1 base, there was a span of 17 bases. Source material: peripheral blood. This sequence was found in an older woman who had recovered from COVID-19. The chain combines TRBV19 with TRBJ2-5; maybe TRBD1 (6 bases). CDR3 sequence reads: CASSLRGASTQETQYF. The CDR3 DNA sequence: TGTGCCAGTAGTCTCAGGGGCGCCTCAACCCAAGAGACCCAGTACTTC.